The rows below give T cell receptor beta chains drawn from one sample of a study of cytomegalovirus exposure and HLA in healthy donors. Sequencing used immunoSEQ multiplex PCR; TCRdb keeps in-frame clones, though not all of them. The sample lists over 150,000 clones; 68% were seen once. The sample was PBMCs. The origin of the receptors is a woman in her thirties or forties in good health and CMV-seropositive. Both conserved end residues are part of each CDR3. D genes are given only for firm matches. For some rows the clone size is stated as once, few or many, or as a class when expanded; others skip it.

>TRBJ1-1|.|TRBV5-4|.
TGTGCCAGCAGCTCCGGTCCGAACACTGAAGCTTTCTTT
CASSSGPNTEAFF
>TRBJ2-1|TRBD2|TRBV4-1|.
TGCGCCAGCAGCCAAGAGGGGGTAGCGGGGGGCTATGAGCAGTTCTTC
CASSQEGVAGGYEQFF
>TRBJ1-6|.|TRBV6-5|.
TGTGCCAGCAGTTACTTGGCCAGCCAGGATAATTCACCCCTCCACTTT
CASSYLASQDNSPLHF
>TRBJ1-2|.|TRBV4-1|few
TGCGCCAGCAGCTCAAGCCTAGATGGCTACACCTTC
CASSSSLDGYTF
>TRBJ2-5|TRBD2|TRBV19|.
TGTGCCAGTAGTATACTCGCGGGGGGTGGAGAGACCCAGTACTTC
CASSILAGGGETQYF
>TRBJ2-2|.|TRBV28|.
TGTGCCAGCAGTTTATCGAGGGGAGGAGGGGAGCTGTTTTTT
CASSLSRGGGELFF
>TRBJ2-7|.|TRBV6-1|.
TGTGCCAGCAGTGAGAGGGAGAACGACGAGCAGTACTTC
CASSERENDEQYF
>TRBJ1-1|.|TRBV12-5|.
TGTGCTAGTGGTTTGTATTTTCCGGGGGGAAACACTGAAGCTTTCTTT
CASGLYFPGGNTEAFF
>TRBJ1-4|TRBD1|TRBV6-5|.
TGTGCCAGCAGGTCGGGACAGGGGAATGAAAAACTGTTTTTT
CASRSGQGNEKLFF
>TRBJ2-3|.|TRBV6-1|.
TGTGCCAGCAGTGATAACAGGGGAGGGCAGTATTTT
CASSDNRGGQYF
>TRBJ2-7|.|TRBV28|few
TGTGCCAGCAGCCAGGGGACTACACTGACCTACGAGCAGTACTTC
CASSQGTTLTYEQYF
>TRBJ2-3|.|TRBV4-3|.
TGCGCCAGCAGCCAAGATACATCTAGATCCACAGATACGCAGTATTTT
CASSQDTSRSTDTQYF
>TRBJ1-1|.|TRBV2|few
TGTGCCAGCAGGACGGACAAGAACACTGAAGCTTTCTTT
CASRTDKNTEAFF
>TRBJ2-7|.|TRBV4-3|.
TGCGCCAGCAGCCAAGGCCTCGGCTACGAGCAGTACTTC
CASSQGLGYEQYF
>TRBJ1-5|TRBD1|TRBV6-5|once
TGTGCCAGCAGTTACTCCCCAGGGGGTTCAGGGCAGCCCCAGAATTTT
CASSYSPGGSGQPQNF
>TRBJ2-7|TRBD1|TRBV5-4|.
TGTGCCAACAGCTGGGACAGGAGCTCCTACGAGCAGTACTTC
CANSWDRSSYEQYF
>TRBJ1-5|TRBD1|TRBV6-1|few
TGTGCCAGCAGGGAGACAGGGTTCGACAATCAGCCCCAGCATTTT
CASRETGFDNQPQHF
>TRBJ2-2|TRBD2|TRBV4-1|.
TGCGCCAGCAGCCATGGACTAGCGGGAGTTCTTTTGGCGGGGGAGCTGTTTTTT
CASSHGLAGVLLAGELFF
>TRBJ2-3|.|TRBV6-4|.
TGTGCCAGCAGTGACCAACCGGGTGATACGCAGTATTTT
CASSDQPGDTQYF
>TRBJ1-2|.|TRBV5-8|once
TGTGCCAGCAACAACGTAAGGGGGAACTATGGCTACACCTTC
CASNNVRGNYGYTF
>TRBJ1-2|.|TRBV4-1|.
TGCGCCAGCAGCCAACTACAGGGTAACTATGGCTACCCCTTC
CASSQLQGNYGYPF
>TRBJ2-5|TRBD2|TRBV7-9|.
TGTGCCAGCAGCTTAGCGACGGGGGGGGTAGAGACCCAGTACTTC
CASSLATGGVETQYF
>TRBJ2-7|.|TRBV7-9|few
TGTGCCAGCAGCTTAGACAGGGCGTACGAGCAGTACTTC
CASSLDRAYEQYF
>TRBJ2-7|.|TRBV13|.
TGTGCCAGCAGCTCAGATTCGGGGGGCAAGCAGTACTTC
CASSSDSGGKQYF
>TRBJ2-5|.|TRBV11-2|.
TGTGCCAGCAGCTTATTCGGCGGTTCCGAGGAGACCCAGTACTTC
CASSLFGGSEETQYF
>TRBJ2-7|.|TRBV5-4|.
TGTGCCAGCAGCCAAACTTCCGACTACGAGCAGTACTTC
CASSQTSDYEQYF